This is a list of T cell receptor beta chains from one sample in a study of low-dose radiotherapy and immunotherapy resistance in tumors. TCRdb itself ran the reads through MiXCR, one entry per CDR3 protein. The sample includes 39,000 or so distinct CDR3 sequences, less than 25% of them seen just once. Sequencing was performed on PBMCs, taken after low-dose radiotherapy plus immunotherapy. These receptor sequences come from a female donor with ovarian cancer. Each CDR3 is given with its conserved first and last residue. D genes are given only for firm matches. Size values are once, few and many counts, or a class for expanded clones, and some rows have none.

cdr3_aa,cdr3_nt,v_call,j_call,clone_size,d_call
CASSRLAGEAGANVLTF,TGCGCCAGCAGCCGACTGGCAGGGGAGGCAGGGGCCAACGTCCTGACTTTC,TRBV5-1,TRBJ2-6,many,NA
CASSRPTGSSYNEQFF,TGTGCCAGCAGCCGTCCGACAGGGAGCTCCTACAATGAGCAGTTCTTC,TRBV6-5,TRBJ2-1,few,TRBD1
CASSPPTGPGELFF,TGTGCCAGCAGTCCCCCCACAGGGCCCGGGGAGCTGTTTTTT,TRBV2,TRBJ2-2,NA,NA
CASSLGYSYNEQFF,TGTGCCAGCAGCTTAGGGTACTCCTACAATGAGCAGTTCTTC,TRBV11-3,TRBJ2-1,many,NA
CASSLAGGTHEQYF,TGTGCCAGCAGCTTGGCAGGGGGGACCCACGAGCAGTACTTC,TRBV5-6,TRBJ2-7,many,NA
CAISEPGQGSYF,TGTGCCATCAGTGAGCCCGGACAGGGGTCTTACTTC,TRBV10-3,TRBJ2-7,few,TRBD1
CASSPEGGRLATQYF,TGCGCCAGCAGCCCGGAGGGGGGGCGCCTTGCGACGCAGTATTTT,TRBV5-1,TRBJ2-3,many,NA
CASSLGHLTGELFF,TGTGCCAGCAGCTTAGGACACTTGACCGGGGAGCTGTTTTTT,TRBV7-6,TRBJ2-2,many,NA
CASGGERGSSTDTQYF,TGTGCTAGTGGCGGCGAGAGGGGGAGCTCCACAGATACGCAGTATTTT,TRBV12-5,TRBJ2-3,many,NA
CASRHIGGATDTQYF,TGTGCCAGCAGACACATCGGCGGGGCGACAGATACGCAGTATTTT,TRBV7-9,TRBJ2-3,many,NA
CASSPPLTGGEKLFF,TGTGCCAGCAGCCCCCCTTTGACAGGCGGGGAAAAACTGTTTTTT,TRBV7-9,TRBJ1-4,many,NA
CASSLWTGATGELFF,TGCGCCAGCAGCTTGTGGACAGGGGCCACCGGGGAGCTGTTTTTT,TRBV5-1,TRBJ2-2,few,TRBD1
CSVGDRFGVNTEAFF,TGCAGTGTCGGAGACAGGTTTGGAGTGAACACTGAAGCTTTCTTT,TRBV20-1,TRBJ1-1,many,NA